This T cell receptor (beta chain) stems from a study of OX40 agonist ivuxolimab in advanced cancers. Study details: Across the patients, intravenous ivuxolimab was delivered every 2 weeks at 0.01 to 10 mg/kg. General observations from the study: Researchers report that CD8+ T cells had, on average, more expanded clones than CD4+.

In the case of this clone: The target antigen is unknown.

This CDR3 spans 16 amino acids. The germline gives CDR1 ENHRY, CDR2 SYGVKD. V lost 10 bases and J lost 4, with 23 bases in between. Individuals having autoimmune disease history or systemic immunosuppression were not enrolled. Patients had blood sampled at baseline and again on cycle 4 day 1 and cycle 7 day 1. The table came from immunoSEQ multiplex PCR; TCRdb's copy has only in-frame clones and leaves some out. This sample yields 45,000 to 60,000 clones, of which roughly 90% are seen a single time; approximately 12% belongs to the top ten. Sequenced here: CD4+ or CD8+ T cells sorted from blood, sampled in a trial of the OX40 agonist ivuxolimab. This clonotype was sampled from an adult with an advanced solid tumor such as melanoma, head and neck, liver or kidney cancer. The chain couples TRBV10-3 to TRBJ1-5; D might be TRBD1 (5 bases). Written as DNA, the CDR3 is TGTGCCACCAACCCCGGGGGAAGTATGGGAAATCAGCCCCAGCATTTT. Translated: CATNPGGSMGNQPQHF.